The 25 T cell receptor beta chains below all came from one sample that was sequenced in a study of prognosis after radiotherapy for stage I lung cancer. Amplicons of TCR beta CDR3 were generated from genomic DNA by two-round multiplex PCR. Used in first-round PCR were primers specific to each TRBV and TRBJ gene. TCRdb independently ran MiXCR on the multiplex PCR reads; one entry per CDR3 protein. Of over 12,000 distinct CDR3 sequences listed, roughly 26% are singletons. The sequenced sample was PBMCs, obtained before or after stereotactic body radiation therapy (not recorded which). The receptors stem from a donor at least 50 years old with non-small cell lung cancer.

This clonotype is labeled medium-sized. This CDR3 reads CASSLDATSYEQYF. The CDR3 DNA follows: TGCGCCAGCAGCTTAGATGCCACCTCCTACGAGCAGTACTTC. The genes are TRBV5-1 and TRBJ2-7, with D hard to call. The V gene lost 2 bases and the J gene lost 0 bases, with 9 bases spanning the gap. The CDR3 runs 14 residues. CDR1 and CDR2 from the germline V gene are SGHRS and YFSETQ.

This clonotype has a count of ten or more. The chain combines TRBV6-1 with TRBJ1-2; D unresolved. Looked up from germline, CDR1 is MNHNS and CDR2 is SASEGT. The CDR3 runs to 14 residues. With 0 bases removed from V and 5 bases from J, the gap between germline ends came to 10 bases. In nucleotides, the CDR3 is TGTGCCAGCAGTGAAGCGTCAAGGGTGTATGGCTACACCTTC. It yields the protein CASSEASRVYGYTF.

There are many counts of this clonotype. This rearrangement joins TRBV19 to TRBJ2-4; 13 positions agree with TRBD2. Trimming at V came to 3 bases and at J to 1 base, leaving 3 bases not matched to a gene. CDR3 length equals 17 residues. The germline gives CDR1 LNHDA, CDR2 SQIVND (reference sequence). The CDR3 DNA reads as TGTGCCAGTAGTATCCGGACTAGCGGGAGTGCCAAAAACATTCAGTACTTC. Translating it yields CASSIRTSGSAKNIQYF.

This clonotype was counted many times. The chain joins TRBV29-1 to TRBJ2-5; D ambiguous. Germline V lookup: CDR1 SQVTM, CDR2 ANQGSEA. Trimming removed 4 bases from V and 2 bases from J, with 11 bases in between. CDR3 length equals 13 residues. The CDR3 bases are TGCAGCGTTGTTAGAACCCTACAAGAGACCCAGTACTTC. Translating it yields CSVVRTLQETQYF.

This clonotype was seen a handful of times. At one end the junction does not follow the germline gene, possibly because of a read error. The chain has TRBV9 and TRBJ1-1; tentatively, D is TRBD1 (6 bases). The CDR3 length is 14 residues. Germline CDR1 is SGDLS and CDR2 is YYNGEE. The DNA for the CDR3 is TGTGCCAGCAGCGTAGTAGGGGGAAACACTGATGCTTTCTTT. As protein: CASSVVGGNTDAFF.

By share, this clonotype counts as medium-sized. The rearrangement uses TRBV20-1 and TRBJ1-2; TRBD1 is a possible D gene (5 bases). This CDR3 comprises 15 residues. Germline CDR1 DFQATT, CDR2 SNEGSKA (reference sequence). V was clipped by 2 bases and J by 0 bases, with 13 bases between them. The CDR3 protein is CSARRRTHPNYGYTF. As DNA, the CDR3 is TGCAGTGCTAGACGGAGGACACATCCTAACTATGGCTACACCTTC.

This clonotype was seen repeatedly, ten times or more. The V call is TRBV19, the J call TRBJ1-1, with D possibly matching TRBD1 (5 bases). V lost 6 bases, J lost 1 base, and 15 bases lay in between. CDR1 and CDR2 from the germline V gene are LNHDA and SQIVND (reference sequence). The CDR3 length is 15 residues. The CDR3: CASRTMGLTNTEAFF. The DNA of the CDR3 is TGTGCCAGTAGAACAATGGGACTGACGAACACTGAAGCTTTCTTT.

This clonotype was seen many times. V and J are TRBV28 and TRBJ2-5; D might be TRBD2 (6 bases). This CDR3 is built from 11 residues. V gave up 6 bases and J gave up 5 bases, with 7 bases separating them. CDR1 MDHEN and CDR2 SYDVKM come from the germline V gene. Written as DNA, the CDR3 is TGTGCCAGCAGCAGCGGGGAGACCCAGTACTTC. Its translation: CASSSGETQYF. The variable domain in full, with the rest retrieved from reference TRBV28 and TRBJ2-5, is DVKVTQSSRYLVKRTGEKVFLECVQDMDHENMFWYRQDPGLGLRLIYFSYDVKMKEKGDIPEGYSVSREKKERFSLILESASTNQTSMYLCASSSGETQYFGPGTRLLVL.

Ten or more counts support this clonotype. The chain employs TRBV25-1 and TRBJ2-5; perhaps D is TRBD1 or TRBD2 (5 bases each). CDR1 MGHDK and CDR2 SYGVNS come from the germline V gene. The CDR3 has 14 residues. V was trimmed by 5 bases and J by 3 bases, leaving 13 bases between them. The CDR3 here is CASSLGVDKETQYF. CDR3 nucleotides: TGTGCCAGCAGTCTGGGGGTGGACAAAGAGACCCAGTACTTC.

As concerns this clonotype: A read error likely explains this, since a far larger clone differs by one base. The V gene is TRBV20-1, the J gene TRBJ2-1; D gene ambiguous. There are 14 residues in the CDR3. V was cut by 1 base and J by 13 bases, with 20 bases left in between. Germline-derived CDR1 and CDR2 are DFQATT and SNEGSKA (reference sequence). The CDR3 loop reads CSARVAWVQETQFF. CDR3 coding DNA: TGCAGTGCTAGAGTTGCATGGGTCCAAGAGACCCAGTTCTTC.

This clonotype has ten or more counts. V usage is TRBV5-1 and J usage is TRBJ1-3, with D hard to call. The CDR3 contains 15 residues. Trimming removed 1 base at V and 0 bases at J, with 8 bases between. Germline-derived CDR1 and CDR2 are SGHRS and YFSETQ. CDR3 loop: CASSLSSYSGNTIYF. As DNA, the CDR3 is TGCGCCAGCAGCTTGTCGTCATACTCTGGAAACACCATATATTTT.

By share of the sample, this clonotype is medium-sized. The V and J genes are TRBV6-1 and TRBJ2-7; D uncertain. The CDR3 loop spans 10 amino acids. V shed 10 bases and J shed 3 bases, with 7 bases lying between them. Germline assignment: CDR1 MNHNS and CDR2 SASEGT. CDR3 region: CATEDYEQYF. The CDR3 nucleotides read TGTGCCACCGAGGACTACGAGCAGTACTTC.

This clonotype was counted ten times or more. The rearrangement links TRBV4-1 to TRBJ2-1, with D tentatively TRBD2 (6 bases). The CDR3 is made up of 17 amino acids. Germline V CDR1 and CDR2: MGHRA, YSYEKL. The V and J ends lost 0 bases and 0 bases respectively, with 12 bases between them. The DNA for the CDR3 is TGCGCCAGCAGCCAAGATCCCTACGGGAGCTCCTACAATGAGCAGTTCTTC. Residues: CASSQDPYGSSYNEQFF.

This clonotype was seen ten or more times. J is TRBJ2-3 and V is TRBV18, with D perhaps matching TRBD2 (5 bases). Trimming removed 4 bases at V and 2 bases at J, with 13 bases between. The CDR3 is 15 amino acids. Germline V gene sequence: CDR1 KGHSH, CDR2 LQKENI. The CDR3 sequence is CASSLLSGLTDTQYF. Here the CDR3 DNA reads TGTGCCAGCTCACTTCTATCTGGACTCACAGATACGCAGTATTTT.

This clonotype is deemed medium-sized. The chain uses TRBV2 and TRBJ2-1, with a possible D match to TRBD2 (5 bases). The germline V gene has CDR1 SNHLY and CDR2 FYNNEI. V lost 8 bases and J 1 base, leaving 18 bases between the germline ends. The CDR3 has 16 amino acids. The DNA of the CDR3 is TGTGCCAGCGCTCAGAATGGACTTCATTCCTACAATGAGCAGTTCTTC. Protein: CASAQNGLHSYNEQFF.

With regard to this clonotype: One end of the junction varies from germline; a read error may be responsible. This sequence joins TRBV6-1 and TRBJ2-2, with 8 bases fitting TRBD1. There are 14 residues in the CDR3. The germline CDR1 and CDR2 sequences are MNHNS and SASEGT. The CDR3: CASTMTGETGELFF. The CDR3, as DNA: TGTGCCAGCACCATGACAGGGGAGACCGGCGAGCTGTTTTTT.

In this sample, this clonotype turned up many times. The rearrangement joins TRBV18 to TRBJ2-1; 12 bases align to TRBD2. Germline assignment: CDR1 KGHSH and CDR2 LQKENI. Losses at the gene ends were 3 bases for V and 7 bases for J; bases not matched to a gene: 7. CDR3 length: 16 residues. CDR3 DNA sequence: TGTGCCAGCTCACCTATGACTAGCGGGAGATTAAATGAGCAGTTCTTC. Protein sequence: CASSPMTSGRLNEQFF.

This clonotype has ten or more counts. J is TRBJ1-6 and V is TRBV3-1; D not certain. CDR3 length equals 14 residues. The V end lost 4 bases, the J end lost 10 bases, and 14 bases lay between the germline ends. Germline CDR1 LGHDT, CDR2 YNNKEL (reference sequence). CDR3 amino acids: CASSLLKGKSPLHF. In DNA, the CDR3 is TGTGCCAGCAGCCTACTGAAAGGGAAATCACCCCTCCACTTT.

By sample fraction, this clonotype is medium-sized (0.01 to 0.1%). The J gene is TRBJ1-6, the V gene TRBV27; D possibly corresponds to TRBD1 (5 bases). Trimming took 5 bases from V and 7 from J, leaving 15 bases between them. There are 15 residues in the CDR3. Germline V lookup: CDR1 MNHEY, CDR2 SMNVEV (reference sequence). The CDR3 loop is CASSRRDRLNSPLHF. As DNA, the CDR3 is TGTGCCAGCAGTCGCCGGGACCGACTAAATTCACCCCTCCACTTT.

The V and J genes are TRBV2 and TRBJ2-3; D unclear. CDR1 is SNHLY and CDR2 is FYNNEI in the germline V gene. The germline V and J ends were trimmed by 7 bases and 2 bases, with 13 bases remaining between them. The CDR3 has 14 amino acids. The chain's CDR3 is CASKTAPPTDTQYF. The CDR3, as DNA: TGTGCCAGCAAAACGGCCCCCCCCACAGATACGCAGTATTTT. The variable domain in full, with the rest retrieved from reference TRBV2 and TRBJ2-3, is EPEVTQTPSHQVTQMGQEVILRCVPISNHLYFYWYRQILGQKVEFLVSFYNNEISEKSEIFDDQFSVERPDGSNFTLKIRSTKLEDSAMYFCASKTAPPTDTQYFGPGTRLTVL.

There are many counts of this clonotype. This sequence joins TRBV30 and TRBJ2-2; 8 nucleotides match TRBD2. This CDR3 is 16 amino acids long. CDR1 and CDR2 from the germline V gene are GTSNPN and SVGIG (reference sequence). V was clipped by 4 bases and J by 1 base; unmatched bases: 8. For the CDR3, the DNA is TGTGCCTGGATTCCCGGGGGGGCGGTGAACACCGGGGAGCTGTTTTTT. It yields the protein CAWIPGGAVNTGELFF.

This clonotype was detected many times. V and J are TRBV4-1 and TRBJ2-3; TRBD2 matches 12 bases. Per the germline V gene, CDR1 is MGHRA and CDR2 is YSYEKL. Trimming removed 0 bases from V and 5 bases from J; junction bases left unmatched: 6. The CDR3 is 17 residues long. The CDR3 DNA reads TGCGCCAGCAGCCAAGATCCGGAACTAGCGGGAGGAGATACGCAGTATTTT. It is translated as CASSQDPELAGGDTQYF.

The chain carries TRBV2 and TRBJ1-2; 9 nucleotides align to TRBD1. The CDR3 is 15 amino acids. Germline CDR1 is SNHLY and CDR2 is FYNNEI. DNA for the CDR3: TGTGTCATTCTCTGGGACAGGGCACCTATTACCGGCTACACCTTC. Its translation: CVILWDRAPITGYTF.

In its sample, this clonotype was seen many times. The chain joins TRBV20-1 to TRBJ1-2, with 12 bases identical to TRBD1. The V segment lost 3 bases and the J segment 5 bases; nucleotides outside the gene matches: 10. CDR3 length: 16 amino acids. Germline V gene lookup returns CDR1 DFQATT and CDR2 SNEGSKA (reference sequence). The DNA of the CDR3 is TGCAGTGCTAGGAAAGCCGGGACAGGGGGCGGTTATGGCTACACCTTC. It specifies CSARKAGTGGGYGYTF.

This clonotype ranks as medium-sized. This chain links TRBV2 with TRBJ2-7, with TRBD1 matching 9 bases. CDR3 length: 14 amino acids. Per germline, CDR1 SNHLY and CDR2 FYNNEI. J was trimmed by 0 bases and V by 6 bases; bases with no gene match: 3. The CDR3 DNA reads TGTGCCAGCAGATGGGGACAGGGCTCCTACGAGCAGTACTTC. It yields the protein CASRWGQGSYEQYF.